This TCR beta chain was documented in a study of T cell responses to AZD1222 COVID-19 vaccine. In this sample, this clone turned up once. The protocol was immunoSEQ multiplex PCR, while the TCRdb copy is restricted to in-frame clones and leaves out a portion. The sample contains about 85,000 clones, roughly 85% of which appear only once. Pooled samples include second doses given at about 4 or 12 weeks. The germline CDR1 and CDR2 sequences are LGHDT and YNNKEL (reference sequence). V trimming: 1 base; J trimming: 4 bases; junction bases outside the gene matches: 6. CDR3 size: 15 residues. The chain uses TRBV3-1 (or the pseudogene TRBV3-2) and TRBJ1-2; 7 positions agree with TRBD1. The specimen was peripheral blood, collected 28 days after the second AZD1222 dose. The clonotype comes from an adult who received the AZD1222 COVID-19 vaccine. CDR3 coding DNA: TGTGCCAGCAGCCAAGCAGAGACAGGGTTCTATGGCTACACCTTC. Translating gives CASSQAETGFYGYTF.